This T cell receptor beta chain was identified in a study of shared clonotypes between healthy human individuals. General study results and limits: Rarefaction demonstrated incomplete sorted-subset sequencing despite large depth.

V lost 7 bases, J lost 3 bases, and 5 bases stayed unmatched. The CDR3 contains 13 residues. Germline lookup yields CDR1 LNHDA and CDR2 SQIVND (reference sequence). The table came from immunoSEQ multiplex PCR; TCRdb's copy has only in-frame clones and leaves some out. There are approximately 1.5 million clones in the sample; approximately 98% occur only once, and approximately 0.44% lies in the top ten. On this clone: Its target is not known.

The chain carries TRBV19 and TRBJ2-5; 7 bases fit TRBD1. This receptor was taken from a man in his thirties or forties in good health. The sample consisted of naive CD4+ T cells sorted from blood. Described subset: CD45RA+ positively selected. DNA of the CDR3: TGTGCCAGTAAACTTACAGGGGAAGAGACCCAGTACTTC. This sequence encodes CASKLTGEETQYF.